These 30 T cell receptor beta chains share one sample of origin, sequenced in a study of spatial heterogeneity in lung cancer. TCRdb re-derived calls from the 5' RACE reads in MiXCR, one entry per CDR3 protein. The data contain about 11,000 distinct CDR3 sequences, about 5.5% of them seen just once; the ten biggest clones take up 9.5% to 15%. Sample time point: sample taken at primary tumor resection. Whole-study results and caveats: In tumors, expanded intratumoral alpha and beta TCR counts tracked mutation counts.

No cognate antigen is known for these TCRs. Sample: lung tumor tissue, taken at surgery. The receptors stem from a male donor with early-stage non-small cell lung cancer.

By proportion, this clonotype is medium-sized (0.01 to 0.1%). This beta chain is an unintended read in a library built for alpha chains; its size means little. CDR3 in amino acids: CASSASTDTQYF. The CDR3 DNA is TGCGCCAGCAGCGCTAGCACAGATACGCAGTATTTT. The V and J genes are TRBV5-1 and TRBJ2-3; D is unresolved. This CDR3 contains 12 residues. The V end was cut by 4 bases, the J end by 0 bases, with 3 bases between. CDR1 and CDR2 from the germline V gene are SGHRS and YFSETQ. The full variable domain, rest sourced from reference TRBV5-1 and TRBJ2-3, is KAGVTQTPRYLIKTRGQQVTLSCSPISGHRSVSWYQQTPGQGLQFLFEYFSETQRNKGNFPGRFSGRQFSNSRSEMNVSTLELGDSALYLCASSASTDTQYFGPGTRLTVL.

This clonotype occurred many times. With the library built for alpha chains, this beta chain is off target and its frequency is not meaningful. DNA for the CDR3: TGTGCCACCAGTGATACCCAGGGGGCAGATACGCAGTATTTT. It yields the protein CATSDTQGADTQYF. This sequence joins TRBV24-1 and TRBJ2-3; 7 bases fit TRBD1. Germline loops: CDR1 KGHDR, CDR2 SFDVKD. The ends lost 3 bases at V and 4 bases at J; junction bases unmatched: 3. The CDR3 extends over 14 amino acids.

Many counts were recorded for this clonotype. The library was built for alpha chains, so this beta chain is an off-target read and its size means little. V usage is TRBV5-1 and J usage is TRBJ1-1; D unresolved. Between the trimmed V and J ends, which lost 0 bases and 0 bases, there was a span of 9 bases. CDR3 length equals 15 residues. Germline CDR1 SGHRS, CDR2 YFSETQ. CDR3 DNA: TGCGCCAGCAGCTTGGCCGTGGGGATGAACACTGAAGCTTTCTTT. It is translated as CASSLAVGMNTEAFF.

This clonotype showed up many times. A library made for alpha chains picked up this beta chain off target, so its size means little. The V and J genes are TRBV28 and TRBJ1-1; the D is unclear. This CDR3 is built from 15 residues. Germline V gene sequence: CDR1 MDHEN, CDR2 SYDVKM. Trimming took off 5 bases at V and 3 bases at J, with 16 bases between the two ends. CDR3 nucleotide sequence: TGTGCCAGCAGTCCCAACGGGCTTGAGGACACTGAAGCTTTCTTT. It yields the protein CASSPNGLEDTEAFF.

By frequency in the sample, this clonotype is medium-sized. Because this beta chain is a stray read in a library intended to capture alpha chains, its abundance should not be given much weight. V is TRBV19 and J is TRBJ1-5, with TRBD1 matching 7 bases. Per the germline V gene, CDR1 is LNHDA and CDR2 is SQIVND (reference sequence). There are 14 residues in the CDR3. V shed 5 bases and J 2 bases; nucleotides not matched to a gene: 3. The DNA for the CDR3 is TGTGCCAGTAGTGGGCAGGGGGGCAATCAGCCCCAGCATTTT. Protein sequence: CASSGQGGNQPQHF. The full variable domain, with the rest looked up from reference TRBV19 and TRBJ1-5, is DGGITQSPKYLFRKEGQNVTLSCEQNLNHDAMYWYRQDPGQGLRLIYYSQIVNDFQKGDIAEGYSVSREKKESFPLTVTSAQKNPTAFYLCASSGQGGNQPQHFGDGTRLSIL.

In its sample, this clonotype was seen many times. This beta chain was picked up by a library intended for alpha chains and is off target, so its count carries little meaning. This rearrangement joins TRBV29-1 to TRBJ1-1; D is possibly TRBD1 (5 bases). Germline V gene data show CDR1 as SQVTM and CDR2 as ANQGSEA. The V end was cut by 4 bases, the J end by 2 bases, with 11 bases between. The CDR3 has 13 amino acids. The DNA of the CDR3 is TGCAGCGTTGTTCGGGGCTTAAACACTGAAGCTTTCTTT. Encoded protein: CSVVRGLNTEAFF.

This clonotype was recorded at least ten times. A library prepared for alpha chains yielded this beta chain as an off-target read; its size is of little meaning. This rearrangement joins TRBV9 to TRBJ2-1, with TRBD1 matching 9 bases. This CDR3 is built from 15 residues. V lost 4 bases, J lost 8 bases, and 10 bases stayed unmatched. Germline values: CDR1 SGDLS, CDR2 YYNGEE. CDR3 residues: CASSSPGTGSYEQFF. Here the CDR3 DNA reads TGTGCCAGCAGCTCCCCCGGGACAGGGTCGTATGAGCAGTTCTTC.

Turning to this clonotype: Little can be read into the size of this beta chain, an off-target read in a library designed for alpha chains. V gene TRBV7-2 combines with J gene TRBJ2-1; 11 nucleotides match TRBD2. There are 15 residues in the CDR3. Germline V CDR1 and CDR2: SGHTA, FQGNSA. V trimming: 3 bases; J trimming: 4 bases; junction bases outside the gene matches: 2. The CDR3 DNA reads as TGTGCCAGCAGCTTGACTAGCGGGACTTACAATGAGCAGTTCTTC. This gives the protein CASSLTSGTYNEQFF.

Comments on this clonotype: At one of its ends the junction is not consistent with the germline gene, which may arise from a read error. This beta chain appears as a stray read in a library generated for alpha chains; its size is not informative. The chain recombines TRBV7-7 with TRBJ1-6, with TRBD1 as a possible D gene (6 bases). CDR1 is SSHAT and CDR2 is FNYEAQ in the germline V gene (reference sequence). The CDR3 extends over 14 amino acids. The CDR3 sequence is CASSNRDRNSPLHF. DNA for the CDR3: TGTGCTAGCAGCAACAGGGATCGGAATTCACCCCTCCACTTT.

Of note for this clonotype: This beta chain is a stray sequence in a library constructed for alpha chains; its clone size is not meaningful. The chain has TRBV11-1 and TRBJ2-1; TRBD1 agrees at 10 bases. This CDR3 spans 17 amino acids. Germline V CDR1 and CDR2: SGHAT, FQDESV (reference sequence). V gave up 5 bases and J gave up 5 bases; unmatched junction bases: 12. The CDR3 region has the DNA TGTGCCAGCAGCAGTCCGAAAGGGGACAGGGGTAACAATGAGCAGTTCTTC. Its protein is CASSSPKGDRGNNEQFF. Using reference TRBV11-1 and TRBJ2-1 for the parts outside the CDR3, the full variable domain is EAEVAQSPRYKITEKSQAVAFWCDPISGHATLYWYRQILGQGPELLVQFQDESVVDDSQLPKDRFSAERLKGVDSTLKIQPAELGDSAMYLCASSSPKGDRGNNEQFFGPGTRLTVL.

A remark on this clonotype: Since it is a stray read in a library aimed at alpha chains, this beta chain has a size that is not meaningful. The V call is TRBV2, the J call TRBJ1-6; the D is unclear. The CDR3 has 15 amino acids. V lost 0 bases and J lost 10, with 13 bases in between. Germline lookup yields CDR1 SNHLY and CDR2 FYNNEI. The CDR3 sequence: CASSEASAAGSPLHF. Here the CDR3 DNA reads TGTGCCAGCAGTGAAGCGTCGGCAGCGGGGTCACCCCTCCACTTT. The full variable domain, in which reference TRBV2 and TRBJ1-6 provide the parts outside the CDR3, is EPEVTQTPSHQVTQMGQEVILRCVPISNHLYFYWYRQILGQKVEFLVSFYNNEISEKSEIFDDQFSVERPDGSNFTLKIRSTKLEDSAMYFCASSEASAAGSPLHFGNGTRLTVT.

This clonotype rates as medium-sized. With the library built for alpha chains, this beta chain is off target and its frequency is not meaningful. V usage is TRBV10-1 and J usage is TRBJ1-1, with TRBD1 identical over 7 bases. This CDR3 region has 13 residues. V shed 6 bases, J shed 3 bases, and the junction held 4 bases outside the gene matches. CDR1 is WNHNN, CDR2 SYGVQD, per germline (reference sequence). The CDR3 region has the DNA TGCGCCAGCAGGGACAGGATGGACACTGAAGCTTTCTTT. Translating it yields CASRDRMDTEAFF.

This clonotype was picked up many times. A library prepared for alpha chains yielded this beta chain as an off-target read; its size is of little meaning. V gene TRBV10-3 combines with J gene TRBJ2-7; a possible D gene is TRBD2 (6 bases). The CDR3 contains 11 residues. The ends were cut back, 10 bases at V and 6 bases at J, with 13 bases in the middle. Germline V lookup: CDR1 ENHRY, CDR2 SYGVKD. CDR3 region: CATGTPLEQYF. CDR3 coding DNA: TGTGCCACAGGGACTCCCCTCGAGCAGTACTTC.

This clonotype was found many times. This beta chain slipped into a library made for alpha chains as a stray read, so its size is not meaningful. The V and J genes are TRBV29-1 and TRBJ1-2; D might be TRBD1 (5 bases). V was shortened by 6 bases and J by 1 base, with 12 bases between the two germline ends. The CDR3 loop spans 13 amino acids. From germline, CDR1 is SQVTM and CDR2 ANQGSEA. The CDR3 nucleotides read TGCAGCGTACGGGACCCATTTAACTATGGCTACACCTTC. This gives the protein CSVRDPFNYGYTF.

This clonotype occurred many times. For a library built for alpha chains, this beta chain is a stray read; little rests on its size. This chain joins TRBV12-5 and TRBJ2-7; a possible D gene is TRBD1 (5 bases). Trimming removed 4 bases from V and 6 bases from J, with 7 bases in between. Germline V gene sequence: CDR1 LGHNT, CDR2 FRNRAP. The CDR3 runs 11 residues. CDR3 region: CASGSGPEQYF. For the CDR3, the DNA is TGTGCTAGTGGTTCAGGGCCCGAGCAGTACTTC.

In the case of this clonotype: Found in a library prepared for alpha chains, this beta chain is an off-target read, and its abundance has little meaning. Here the CDR3 reads CASIPGDQGPDQPQHF. The CDR3 DNA reads as TGTGCCAGCATCCCCGGGGATCAGGGTCCAGATCAGCCCCAGCATTTT. The chain is built from TRBV28 and TRBJ1-5, with D tentatively TRBD1 (5 bases). CDR1 and CDR2 from the germline V gene are MDHEN and SYDVKM. With 7 bases removed from V and 5 bases from J, the gap between germline ends came to 21 bases. CDR3 length equals 16 residues.

This clonotype was counted ten times or more. For a library built for alpha chains, this beta chain is a stray read; little rests on its size. The V and J genes are TRBV29-1 and TRBJ1-2; no firm D call. Germline CDR1 reads SQVTM; CDR2 reads ANQGSEA. This CDR3 is 12 amino acids long. Deletions cut 6 bases from V and 7 bases from J, with 15 bases between. CDR3 bases: TGCAGCGTAGTGGAAGCCGGCGGTGGCTACACCTTC. Translating it yields CSVVEAGGGYTF. Based on the CDR3 plus reference TRBV29-1 and TRBJ1-2, the full variable domain is SAVISQKPSRDICQRGTSLTIQCQVDSQVTMMFWYRQQPGQSLTLIATANQGSEATYESGFVIDKFPISRPNLTFSTLTVSNMSPEDSSIYLCSVVEAGGGYTFGSGTRLTVV.

This clonotype came up many times. This beta chain was picked up by a library intended for alpha chains and is off target, so its count carries little meaning. The chain combines TRBV11-2 with TRBJ2-1; no firm D call. The CDR3 spans 12 residues. V lost 0 bases and J lost 7, with 4 bases in between. Germline V lookup: CDR1 SGHAT, CDR2 FQNNGV. The CDR3 DNA reads TGTGCCAGCAGCTTAGAGGGAAATGAGCAGTTCTTC. It is translated as CASSLEGNEQFF.

Ten or more counts support this clonotype. This beta chain is off target for a library built for alpha chains, so its abundance means little. This chain links TRBV20-1 with TRBJ2-7; D could derive from TRBD1 or TRBD2 (5 bases each). The germline V and J ends were trimmed by 2 bases and 4 bases, with 18 bases remaining between them. Per germline, CDR1 DFQATT and CDR2 SNEGSKA (reference sequence). This CDR3 spans 15 amino acids. The CDR3 coding sequence is TGCAGTGCTAGAACCCGGGACGGGGATTTTTACGAGCAGTACTTC. It specifies CSARTRDGDFYEQYF.

This clonotype was observed many times. This beta chain is a stray read from a library made for alpha chains; its abundance is not meaningful. The chain recombines TRBV29-1 with TRBJ1-2; D is uncertain. Germline lookup yields CDR1 SQVTM and CDR2 ANQGSEA. The ends were cut back, 0 bases at V and 2 bases at J, with 13 bases in the middle. This CDR3 is 15 amino acids long. CDR3 residues: CSVEDRATLNYGYTF. Written as DNA, the CDR3 is TGCAGCGTTGAAGATCGGGCTACCCTAAACTATGGCTACACCTTC.

This clonotype was detected many times. For a library built for alpha chains, this beta chain is a stray read; little rests on its size. The chain uses TRBV2 and TRBJ2-1; 9 nucleotides agree with TRBD2. V was pared by 4 bases and J by 0 bases, with 13 bases of the junction left unmatched. This CDR3 is built from 19 residues. Germline V lookup: CDR1 SNHLY, CDR2 FYNNEI. The CDR3 reads CASSGDRLAATSSYNEQFF. CDR3 sequence (DNA): TGTGCCAGCAGTGGGGATAGACTAGCGGCTACCAGCTCCTACAATGAGCAGTTCTTC.

This clonotype was recorded at least ten times. Within a library made for alpha chains, this beta chain is off target, and its count is uninformative. The chain carries TRBV12-3 or TRBV12-4 and TRBJ1-5; 8 bases line up with TRBD1. The CDR3 has 14 amino acids. J lost 5 bases, V lost 5 bases, and 5 bases had no gene match. The CDR3 reads CASSRQGAYQPQHF. The CDR3 region has the DNA TGTGCCAGCAGTCGCCAGGGGGCTTATCAGCCCCAGCATTTT.

This clonotype showed up many times. For a library built for alpha chains, this beta chain is a stray read; little rests on its size. This rearrangement joins TRBV20-1 to TRBJ2-4; 9 nucleotides line up with TRBD2. Germline V gene sequence: CDR1 DFQATT, CDR2 SNEGSKA (reference sequence). The CDR3 consists of 13 residues. V trimming: 5 bases; J trimming: 7 bases; junction bases outside the gene matches: 6. CDR3 sequence (DNA): TGCAGTGCTTTCTTAGCGGGAGTGAACATTCAGTACTTC. It yields the protein CSAFLAGVNIQYF.

This clonotype was recorded many times. For a library built for alpha chains, this beta chain is a stray read; little rests on its size. The gene calls are TRBV28 and TRBJ1-5; no reliable D call. CDR1 and CDR2 from the germline V gene are MDHEN and SYDVKM. V was clipped by 1 base and J by 3 bases, with 7 bases between them. The CDR3 extends over 14 amino acids. The CDR3 loop reads CASSLFGYNQPQHF. As DNA, the CDR3 is TGTGCCAGCAGTTTATTTGGCTACAATCAGCCCCAGCATTTT. Full variable domain (missing parts from reference TRBV28 and TRBJ1-5): DVKVTQSSRYLVKRTGEKVFLECVQDMDHENMFWYRQDPGLGLRLIYFSYDVKMKEKGDIPEGYSVSREKKERFSLILESASTNQTSMYLCASSLFGYNQPQHFGDGTRLSIL.

This clonotype occurred many times. This beta chain turned up in a library designed for alpha chains; as an off-target read, its abundance says little. This chain uses TRBV7-2 with TRBJ1-1; no reliable D call. Trimming left V 6 bases short and J 2 bases short, with 10 bases between. This CDR3 comprises 13 residues. Germline V gene lookup returns CDR1 SGHTA and CDR2 FQGNSA. The CDR3 DNA sequence: TGTGCCAGCAGGCCATCAGTAAACACTGAAGCTTTCTTT. Protein product: CASRPSVNTEAFF.

This clonotype is medium-sized (0.01 to 0.1%) within its sample. Because the library targeted alpha chains, this beta chain is an off-target read whose size means little. The chain uses TRBV25-1 and TRBJ2-1, with D possibly TRBD1 on 5 matching bases. Germline loops: CDR1 MGHDK, CDR2 SYGVNS. V was clipped by 2 bases and J by 10 bases, with 9 bases between them. This CDR3 spans 12 amino acids. CDR3 protein: CASSESWGEQFF. CDR3 coding DNA: TGTGCCAGCAGTGAAAGTTGGGGCGAGCAGTTCTTC.

This clonotype was seen ten or more times. Because this beta chain is a stray read in a library intended to capture alpha chains, its abundance should not be given much weight. J is TRBJ1-5 and V is TRBV20-1, with 9 bases matching TRBD1. The length of the CDR3 is 14 residues. Germline V lookup: CDR1 DFQATT, CDR2 SNEGSKA (reference sequence). CDR3 loop: CTGWTGESNQPQHF. DNA of the CDR3: TGCACCGGCTGGACAGGGGAAAGCAATCAGCCCCAGCATTTT.

This clonotype was counted many times. This beta chain appears as a stray read in a library generated for alpha chains; its size is not informative. The chain links TRBV29-1 to TRBJ2-1; no definite D call. Germline loops: CDR1 SQVTM, CDR2 ANQGSEA. This CDR3 comprises 10 residues. Trimming stripped 4 bases from V and 10 bases from J, with 8 bases between. The CDR3 DNA follows: TGCAGCGTTGGGGTACCCGAGCAGTTCTTC. Protein sequence: CSVGVPEQFF.

In its sample, this clonotype was seen many times. This beta chain is a stray sequence in a library constructed for alpha chains; its clone size is not meaningful. This chain joins TRBV11-2 and TRBJ2-1; the D gene is possibly TRBD2 (5 bases). V was shortened by 3 bases and J by 5 bases, with 5 bases between the two germline ends. The germline CDR1 and CDR2 sequences are SGHAT and FQNNGV. The length of the CDR3 is 12 residues. The CDR3 spells CASSFGNNEQFF. The CDR3 nucleotides are TGTGCCAGCAGCTTCGGGAACAATGAGCAGTTCTTC.

This clonotype came up many times. Found in a library prepared for alpha chains, this beta chain is an off-target read, and its abundance has little meaning. The rearrangement joins TRBV2 to TRBJ2-2; D not certain. V was clipped by 4 bases and J by 0 bases, with 6 bases between them. CDR3 length equals 14 residues. Germline V gives CDR1 SNHLY, CDR2 FYNNEI. The chain's CDR3 is CASSGVANTGELFF. The CDR3 DNA sequence: TGTGCCAGCAGTGGAGTCGCGAACACCGGGGAGCTGTTTTTT.